These 5 T cell receptor beta chains were sequenced from one sample in a study of cytomegalovirus exposure and HLA in healthy donors. With 60 Vbeta and 13 Jbeta primers, the PCR was carried out. Profiling relied on immunoSEQ multiplex PCR, and the TCRdb table lists in-frame clones only, not all of them. This table has 150,000 to 200,000 clones, approximately 84% appearing once. The sequenced sample consisted of PBMCs. The receptors shown here come from a man aged 18 to 35 in good health and CMV-seropositive.

For this clone: Different DNA sequences within this sample yield the same CDR3. This chain links TRBV9 with TRBJ2-3, with 9 bases matching TRBD2. Per the germline V gene, CDR1 is SGDLS and CDR2 is YYNGEE. V lost 0 bases, J lost 3 bases, and 2 bases stayed unmatched. The CDR3 is 15 amino acids. The CDR3 is CASSVGLAGTDTQYF. CDR3 sequence (DNA): TGTGCCAGCAGCGTAGGGCTAGCGGGGACAGATACGCAGTATTTT.

The CDR3 loop is CASSLERDRVDTQYF. DNA for the CDR3: TGTGCCAGCAGCTTGGAAAGGGACAGGGTTGATACGCAGTATTTT. This sequence joins TRBV5-4 and TRBJ2-3, with 9 bases matching TRBD1. Trimming took 0 bases from V and 6 from J; bases not matched to a gene: 5. The CDR3 sequence is 15 residues long. The germline V gene encodes CDR1 SGHNT and CDR2 YYREEE (reference sequence).

CDR3 DNA: TGTGCCAGTAGAATTCCGGGACAGCTCTATGGCTACACCTTC. Translation: CASRIPGQLYGYTF. J is TRBJ1-2 and V is TRBV19; TRBD1 matches 7 bases. Germline CDR1 LNHDA, CDR2 SQIVND (reference sequence). V dropped 6 bases and J dropped 4; count of bases not matched to a gene: 8. The CDR3 runs to 14 residues.

The CDR3 loop reads CASSLTGVTEAFF. CDR3 coding DNA: TGTGCCAGCAGCTTAACAGGGGTGACTGAAGCTTTCTTT. This chain links TRBV13 with TRBJ1-1, with 7 bases aligning to TRBD1. Germline assignment: CDR1 PRHDT and CDR2 FYEKMQ (reference sequence). This CDR3 is 13 amino acids long. V was pared by 2 bases and J by 5 bases, with 2 bases of the junction left unmatched.

As regards this clone: Other DNA sequences in the sample encode the same CDR3. The chain couples TRBV19 to TRBJ1-5; no clear D gene. Trimming removed 3 bases from V and 2 bases from J, with 5 bases in between. Germline-derived CDR1 and CDR2 are LNHDA and SQIVND (reference sequence). CDR3 length: 13 amino acids. CDR3 protein: CASSIGGNQPQHF. DNA for the CDR3: TGTGCCAGTAGTATCGGGGGCAATCAGCCCCAGCATTTT.